Each of the 28 T cell receptor beta chains below was sequenced from the same sample in a study of CD8 T cells in Susac syndrome. Reverse transcription of roughly 0.5 to 1 ug RNA was carried out with random hexamers. TCRdb re-analysed the immunoSEQ multiplex PCR reads in MiXCR, keeping a single row per CDR3 protein. The sample has about 77,000 distinct CDR3 sequences; more than 85% are singletons. The sequencing input was CD4+ T cells from PBMCs. These receptor sequences come from a human donor with Susac syndrome.

The rearrangement joins TRBV7-3 to TRBJ2-1; D is ambiguous. Germline values: CDR1 SGHTA, CDR2 FQGTGA. The CDR3 spans 14 residues. Trimming removed 0 bases at V and 6 bases at J, with 9 bases between. CDR3 residues: CASSLTTKINEQFF. CDR3 nucleotides: TGTGCCAGCAGCTTAACAACAAAAATCAATGAGCAGTTCTTC.

J is TRBJ2-7 and V is TRBV11-1; D may be TRBD2 (6 bases). CDR1 and CDR2 (germline): SGHAT, FQDESV (reference sequence). V lost 2 bases and J 8 bases, leaving 25 bases between the germline ends. The CDR3 sequence is 17 residues long. The DNA of the CDR3 is TGTGCCAGCAGCTTATTCGAAACGGGACTGGCAAATATTCAGCAGTACTTC. Amino acid sequence: CASSLFETGLANIQQYF.

The chain recombines TRBV11-2 with TRBJ2-3; no reliable D call. V lost 5 bases, J lost 4 bases, and 4 bases lay in between. The CDR3 is 11 residues long. Germline values: CDR1 SGHAT, CDR2 FQNNGV. CDR3 region: CASSPADTQYF. In DNA, the CDR3 is TGTGCCAGCAGCCCCGCAGATACGCAGTATTTT.

V usage is TRBV3-1 and J usage is TRBJ2-3; 7 positions match TRBD2. In germline, CDR1 is LGHDT, CDR2 YNNKEL (reference sequence). Trimming at V came to 3 bases and at J to 4 bases, leaving 1 base not matched to a gene. This CDR3 is 13 amino acids long. CDR3 amino acids: CASSQAGADTQYF. In nucleotides, the CDR3 is TGTGCCAGCAGCCAGGCGGGGGCAGATACGCAGTATTTT.

The chain has TRBV6-2 or TRBV6-3 and TRBJ2-2; 9 positions match TRBD2. The germline CDR1 and CDR2 sequences are MNHEY and SVGEGT. After removal of 2 bases from V and 4 bases from J, the junction contained 5 bases not matched to a gene. The CDR3 contains 16 residues. The CDR3 here is CASSYERGAVTGELFF. The CDR3 nucleotides read TGTGCCAGCAGTTACGAGCGGGGGGCGGTCACCGGGGAGCTGTTTTTT.

CDR3 loop: CASSRRTDPFLAKNIQYF. In DNA, the CDR3 is TGTGCCAGCAGCCGCCGAACAGACCCGTTCCTAGCCAAAAACATTCAGTACTTC. The gene calls are TRBV7-2 and TRBJ2-4, with D hard to call. The CDR3 covers 18 residues. The germline gives CDR1 SGHTA, CDR2 FQGNSA. Trimming stripped 5 bases from V and 0 bases from J, with 20 bases between.

The gene calls are TRBV7-6 and TRBJ2-5; TRBD2 might be the D (5 bases). Trimming removed 5 bases from V and 6 bases from J, with 10 bases in between. Per the germline V gene, CDR1 is SGHVS and CDR2 is FNYEAQ. The CDR3 runs to 12 residues. In DNA, the CDR3 is TGTGCCAGCAGCCCCACCGGGAAGACCCAGTACTTC. Amino acids: CASSPTGKTQYF.

This rearrangement joins TRBV12-3 or TRBV12-4 to TRBJ1-5; D might be TRBD1 (6 bases). V gave up 6 bases and J gave up 6 bases, with 12 bases separating them. This CDR3 contains 13 residues. This chain's CDR3 is CASSRRGGQPQHF. As DNA, the CDR3 is TGTGCCAGCAGCCGTAGGGGGGGTCAGCCCCAGCATTTT.

V is TRBV20-1 and J is TRBJ1-1; TRBD1 agrees at 8 bases. The germline V gene has CDR1 DFQATT and CDR2 SNEGSKA (reference sequence). V trimming: 6 bases; J trimming: 0 bases; junction bases outside the gene matches: 15. This CDR3 has 17 residues. CDR3 sequence: CSASHGQGGLMNTEAFF. The CDR3 DNA sequence: TGCAGTGCCAGCCATGGACAGGGCGGGTTGATGAACACTGAAGCTTTCTTT.

The chain uses TRBV20-1 and TRBJ2-3, with D perhaps assigned TRBD1 or TRBD2 (5 bases each). The germline gives CDR1 DFQATT, CDR2 SNEGSKA (reference sequence). This CDR3 is 14 amino acids long. V lost 6 bases to trimming and J lost 0 bases, with 13 bases between them. CDR3 sequence reads: CSAGDGSSTDTQYF. DNA of the CDR3: TGCAGTGCCGGGGACGGCTCTAGCACAGATACGCAGTATTTT.

This clonotype was found once. The chain has TRBV20-1 and TRBJ2-1, with D perhaps TRBD1 or TRBD2 (5 bases each). V was pared by 6 bases and J by 0 bases, with 12 bases between. Germline V CDR1 and CDR2: DFQATT, SNEGSKA (reference sequence). This CDR3 comprises 14 residues. In DNA form, the CDR3 reads TGCAGTGCGTGGGACCAGAGCTCCTACAATGAGCAGTTCTTC. It is translated as CSAWDQSSYNEQFF.

This clonotype was picked up one time. V gene TRBV2 combines with J gene TRBJ1-4, with a possible D match to TRBD1 (6 bases). The CDR3 runs to 16 residues. Deletions cut 0 bases from V and 8 bases from J, with 16 bases between. Germline V gene sequence: CDR1 SNHLY, CDR2 FYNNEI. The CDR3 protein is CASSEALLRGGEKLFF. The CDR3 bases are TGTGCCAGCAGTGAAGCGCTTCTCAGGGGTGGGGAAAAACTGTTTTTT.

The V gene is TRBV24-1, the J gene TRBJ2-1; 8 bases are shared with TRBD2. CDR1 is KGHDR, CDR2 SFDVKD, per germline. The CDR3 extends over 15 amino acids. Trimming at V came to 2 bases and at J to 6 bases, leaving 5 bases not matched to a gene. CDR3 coding DNA: TGTGCCACCAGTGATTCCCTGGGACTAGTCAATGAGCAGTTCTTC. Protein product: CATSDSLGLVNEQFF.

J is TRBJ1-1 and V is TRBV19; D perhaps matches TRBD1 (6 bases). Deletions cut 10 bases from V and 3 bases from J, with 12 bases between. Germline V gene lookup returns CDR1 LNHDA and CDR2 SQIVND (reference sequence). This CDR3 is 12 amino acids long. Written as DNA, the CDR3 is TGTGCCACCTCTGACAGGTACACTGAAGCTTTCTTT. It is translated as CATSDRYTEAFF.

On this clonotype itself: Sequence at one end of the junction differs from germline and may be a read error. The chain is built from TRBV7-2 and TRBJ1-3; D call uncertain. Germline values: CDR1 SGHTA, CDR2 FQGNSA. The CDR3 is made up of 14 amino acids. Written as DNA, the CDR3 is TGTGCCAGCATCTTAGCTTACGGTGGAAACACCATATATTTT. Translating gives CASILAYGGNTIYF.

V gene TRBV4-1 combines with J gene TRBJ2-7; TRBD1 is a possible D gene (6 bases). This CDR3 is built from 14 residues. Germline V CDR1 and CDR2: MGHRA, YSYEKL. Trimming cost V 1 base and J 3 bases, with 10 bases left between them. CDR3 sequence reads: CASSQAQGGYEQYF. The DNA for the CDR3 is TGCGCCAGCAGCCAAGCCCAAGGGGGCTACGAGCAGTACTTC.

There are a few counts of this clonotype. The V gene is TRBV6-5, the J gene TRBJ2-6; unclear D gene. V lost 5 bases to trimming and J lost 0 bases, with 8 bases between them. The CDR3 totals 15 residues. Germline-derived CDR1 and CDR2 are MNHEY and SVGAGI. The DNA of the CDR3 is TGTGCCAGCAGTCCTCTGAGCTCTGGGGCCAACGTCCTGACTTTC. Amino acids: CASSPLSSGANVLTF.

The chain recombines TRBV9 with TRBJ2-2; D perhaps matches TRBD1 (5 bases). Trimming removed 5 bases from V and 3 bases from J, with 11 bases in between. The germline V gene encodes CDR1 SGDLS and CDR2 YYNGEE. The CDR3 contains 14 residues. The CDR3 sequence: CASSRQPDTGELFF. The CDR3 bases are TGTGCCAGCAGTAGACAGCCGGACACCGGGGAGCTGTTTTTT.

The chain recombines TRBV24-1 with TRBJ2-3, with 8 bases fitting TRBD2. The J segment lost 5 bases and the V segment lost 1 base, leaving 4 bases of the junction unmatched. Germline-derived CDR1 and CDR2 are KGHDR and SFDVKD. This CDR3 is 15 amino acids long. For the CDR3, the DNA is TGTGCCACCAGTGATTTAGCGGGAGTTGGAGATACGCAGTATTTT. It yields the protein CATSDLAGVGDTQYF.

The chain employs TRBV24-1 and TRBJ2-7; D gene ambiguous. Germline V gives CDR1 KGHDR, CDR2 SFDVKD. The CDR3 consists of 14 residues. V lost 3 bases and J 5 bases, leaving 13 bases between the germline ends. CDR3 in amino acids: CATSDARNHHEQYF. DNA of the CDR3: TGTGCCACCAGTGATGCCAGGAATCATCACGAGCAGTACTTC.

The chain has TRBV19 and TRBJ1-2; 7 bases are a match to TRBD1. V dropped 9 bases and J dropped 7; count of bases not matched to a gene: 8. CDR1 is LNHDA and CDR2 is SQIVND in the germline V gene (reference sequence). This CDR3 comprises 12 residues. The CDR3 nucleotides read TGTGCCAGCCGGGACAGTCTTTTTGGCTACACCTTC. Residues: CASRDSLFGYTF.

The V and J genes are TRBV7-2 and TRBJ1-3; D gene ambiguous. CDR1 is SGHTA and CDR2 is FQGNSA in the germline V gene. The CDR3 covers 14 residues. The ends were cut back, 3 bases at V and 4 bases at J, with 10 bases in the middle. CDR3 bases: TGTGCCAGCAGCTTTAGGGTCTGGGGAAACACCATATATTTT. Its translation is CASSFRVWGNTIYF.

The gene calls are TRBV27 and TRBJ2-7, with D possibly TRBD1 on 6 matching bases. Trimming took off 6 bases at V and 5 bases at J, with 14 bases between the two ends. The CDR3 sequence is 13 residues long. Germline V CDR1 and CDR2: MNHEY, SMNVEV (reference sequence). The CDR3 bases are TGTGCCAGCAGACCCTACAACAGGGACGAGCAGTACTTC. It codes for CASRPYNRDEQYF.

This chain joins TRBV20-1 and TRBJ1-1; D call uncertain. With 0 bases removed from V and 1 base from J, the gap between germline ends came to 6 bases. Germline CDR1 DFQATT, CDR2 SNEGSKA (reference sequence). The length of the CDR3 is 13 residues. CDR3 residues: CSARDRSNTEAFF. The DNA for the CDR3 is TGCAGTGCTAGAGATAGGTCGAACACTGAAGCTTTCTTT.

There are a few counts of this clonotype. CDR3 in DNA: TGTGCCAGCAGCTCCCCCGGGGGGGAAAAACTGTTTTTT. Translation: CASSSPGGEKLFF. The chain uses TRBV5-4 and TRBJ1-4; perhaps TRBD1 as D (5 bases). Germline V gives CDR1 SGHNT, CDR2 YYREEE (reference sequence). Trimming removed 3 bases at V and 8 bases at J, with 11 bases between. This CDR3 region has 13 residues.

J is TRBJ2-5 and V is TRBV20-1; TRBD2 matches 7 bases. The junction had 5 bases not matched to a gene; V was cut back by 6 bases and J by 1 base. CDR3 size: 13 residues. Germline CDR1 DFQATT, CDR2 SNEGSKA (reference sequence). The CDR3 bases are TGCAGTGCACATTCTAGCGGCCAAGAGACCCAGTACTTC. Amino acids: CSAHSSGQETQYF.

This clonotype was picked up one time. The CDR3, as DNA: TGTGCCAGCAGCTTAGATTGGGAACACACCGGGAATGGCTACACCTTC. Translating gives CASSLDWEHTGNGYTF. The chain employs TRBV11-2 and TRBJ1-2, with D hard to call. Germline V gene data show CDR1 as SGHAT and CDR2 as FQNNGV. This CDR3 is built from 16 residues. V lost 0 bases and J 6 bases, leaving 17 bases between the germline ends. Complete variable domain (other parts from reference TRBV11-2 and TRBJ1-2): EAGVAQSPRYKIIEKRQSVAFWCNPISGHATLYWYQQILGQGPKLLIQFQNNGVVDDSQLPKDRFSAERLKGVDSTLKIQPAKLEDSAVYLCASSLDWEHTGNGYTFGSGTRLTVV.

The rearrangement links TRBV6-5 to TRBJ1-4; D may be TRBD1 (5 bases). Germline CDR1 reads MNHEY; CDR2 reads SVGAGI. V was shortened by 8 bases and J by 10 bases, with 20 bases between the two germline ends. The CDR3 is 14 amino acids. CDR3 coding DNA: TGTGCCAGCTCAGCCCGGAATAACGGGGGAAAACTGTTTTTT. It specifies CASSARNNGGKLFF.